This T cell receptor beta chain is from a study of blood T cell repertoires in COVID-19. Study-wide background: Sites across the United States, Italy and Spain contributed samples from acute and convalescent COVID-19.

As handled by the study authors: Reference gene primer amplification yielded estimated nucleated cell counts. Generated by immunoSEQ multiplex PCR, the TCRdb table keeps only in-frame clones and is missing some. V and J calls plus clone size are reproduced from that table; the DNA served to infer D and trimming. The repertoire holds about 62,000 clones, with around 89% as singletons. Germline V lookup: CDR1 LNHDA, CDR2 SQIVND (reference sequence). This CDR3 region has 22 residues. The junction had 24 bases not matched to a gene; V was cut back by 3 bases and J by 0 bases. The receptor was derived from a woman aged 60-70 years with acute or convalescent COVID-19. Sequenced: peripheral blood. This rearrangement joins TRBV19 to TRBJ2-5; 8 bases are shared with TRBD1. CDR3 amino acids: CASSMMNRGFRANSPNQETQYF. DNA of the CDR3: TGTGCCAGTAGTATGATGAACAGGGGGTTTAGAGCGAACTCGCCGAACCAAGAGACCCAGTACTTC.